Listed below are T cell receptor beta chains from one sample, sequenced in a study of control samples from healthy donors and cancer patients. Assay used: immunoSEQ multiplex PCR; TCRdb lists only in-frame clones, some missing. The sample has more than 85,000 clones, around 85% seen once. The sample consisted of PBMCs. These receptors were obtained from a man aged 65 to 79 with lung cancer. Both conserved end residues are part of each CDR3. D genes are given only for firm matches. Clone size, where shown, is once, few, many, or a class for clones that have expanded.

CDR3nt,CDR3aa,v_gene,abundance,j_gene,d_gene
TGTGCCAGCAGTGAGGGACCCGAATCCCGTTACGAGCAGTACTTC,CASSEGPESRYEQYF,TRBV6-1,NA,TRBJ2-7,NA
TGTGCCAGCCGGCGGGGGGGCCGGGAGACCCAGTACTTC,CASRRGGRETQYF,TRBV27,NA,TRBJ2-5,TRBD2
TGTGCCAGTAGTATGTCACAGGGCCTCTATGGCTACACCTTC,CASSMSQGLYGYTF,TRBV19,NA,TRBJ1-2,NA
TGTGCCAGCAGTCGAACAGGACTCCTTCCCTACAATGAGCAGTTCTTC,CASSRTGLLPYNEQFF,TRBV7-9,NA,TRBJ2-1,NA
TGTGCCAGCAGCTTATTGCGGGGGATTAACTATGGCTACACCTTC,CASSLLRGINYGYTF,TRBV7-3,NA,TRBJ1-2,NA
TGTGCCAGTAGTATAGGCGTTTCGGTTCCAGGGCCTGGAAACACCATATATTTT,CASSIGVSVPGPGNTIYF,TRBV19,NA,TRBJ1-3,NA
TGCGCCAGCAGCTCCGGGACTACCGACAATGAGCAGTTCTTC,CASSSGTTDNEQFF,TRBV5-1,NA,TRBJ2-1,TRBD2
TGTGCCAGCAGTTCCTCAACGTTGCCTGAAGCTTTCTTT,CASSSSTLPEAFF,TRBV12-3/TRBV12-4,NA,TRBJ1-1,NA
TGTGCCAGCAGCGCAAACCTGGGACAGGGGTTAGGTGGCTACACCTTC,CASSANLGQGLGGYTF,TRBV7-3,NA,TRBJ1-2,TRBD1
TGTGCCAGCAGCTTGGTGGGACAGCAAGTTTCCTACGAGCAGTACTTC,CASSLVGQQVSYEQYF,TRBV5-6,few,TRBJ2-7,TRBD1
TGTGCCAGCAGCCAAGACGGCCGGGGAGGATTCTTC,CASSQDGRGGFF,TRBV3-1/TRBV3-2,NA,TRBJ2-1,NA
TGTGCCAGTAGTAAATCCTGGCCGGGACAGGGGGGAGATGAGCAGTTCTTC,CASSKSWPGQGGDEQFF,TRBV19,once,TRBJ2-1,TRBD1
TGTGCCTGGAGTGTACTAACAGCTCTGAACACCGGGGAGCTGTTTTTT,CAWSVLTALNTGELFF,TRBV30,NA,TRBJ2-2,NA
TGTGCCAGCAGTTACGGACTAGCGGGGGACCAAGAGACCCAGTACTTC,CASSYGLAGDQETQYF,TRBV2,NA,TRBJ2-5,TRBD2
TGTGCCACCAGTGCCAACTACCTCGGGTCACCCCTCCACTTT,CATSANYLGSPLHF,TRBV24-1,NA,TRBJ1-6,NA
TGCGCCAGCAGCTTGGAAATGGGGCCAAACTATGGCTACACCTTC,CASSLEMGPNYGYTF,TRBV5-1,NA,TRBJ1-2,NA
TGCAGCGTTGAAGAAGGTGCAAGGAACACTGAAGCTTTCTTT,CSVEEGARNTEAFF,TRBV29-1,NA,TRBJ1-1,NA
TGTGCTAGTGGTTTGGTTGGACAGGGAAGTGCCGGGGCCAACGTCCTGACTTTC,CASGLVGQGSAGANVLTF,TRBV12-5,NA,TRBJ2-6,TRBD1
TGTGCCATCAGTGGGCCAGTCTCAGGGGGCGACGACTATGGCTACACCTTC,CAISGPVSGGDDYGYTF,TRBV10-3,NA,TRBJ1-2,TRBD1
TGTGCCAGTAGTATAGCCGGCGGGGGGACCACAGATACGCAGTATTTT,CASSIAGGGTTDTQYF,TRBV19,NA,TRBJ2-3,TRBD2
TGTGCCAGCAGCCAACGCAGGGCTTCACCCCTCCACTTT,CASSQRRASPLHF,TRBV3-1/TRBV3-2,NA,TRBJ1-6,NA
TGTGCCAGTAGTGCCAGGACAGTTAAAACCGATCAGCCCCAGCATTTT,CASSARTVKTDQPQHF,TRBV19,NA,TRBJ1-5,NA
TGTGCCAGCAGCTTAGATCGGAGACTAGCGGGGGGTATTTACAATGAGCAGTTCTTC,CASSLDRRLAGGIYNEQFF,TRBV11-2,once,TRBJ2-1,TRBD2
TGTGCCAGCAGCGTAGATTCGGCCACAGATACGCAGTATTTT,CASSVDSATDTQYF,TRBV9,NA,TRBJ2-3,NA